These T cell receptor beta chains were read from a single sample in a study of blood T cell repertoires in COVID-19. Only in-frame clones appear in the TCRdb table, and some are missing; sequencing was by immunoSEQ multiplex PCR. The sample contains around 250,000 clones, about 89% of which appear only once. Sequencing was carried out using PBMCs or T cells enriched from blood (not recorded which). The receptors were sampled from a human donor in a cohort exposed to, infected with or recovered from COVID-19 (not recorded which). The donor label of this sample is uncertain. The CDR3 runs from the conserved cysteine through the conserved F or W. The order of the fields is clone size, D gene, V gene, J gene, CDR3 DNA, CDR3 protein. D genes are given only for firm matches. Not all rows give a size; the values are once, few, many and, for expanded clones, a class.

>.|.|TRBV2|TRBJ2-1
TGTGCCAGCAGTGAAGAGTCAGACAGCTACAATGAGCAGTTCTTC
CASSEESDSYNEQFF
>.|.|TRBV2|TRBJ2-7
TGTGCCAGCAGTGCTCGAAGAGTGGGACTCTCCTACGAGCAGTACTTC
CASSARRVGLSYEQYF
>once|TRBD1|TRBV19|TRBJ1-1
TGTGCCAGTAGTATAGTTGACAGGGGAGCTTTCTTT
CASSIVDRGAFF
>.|TRBD2|TRBV7-9|TRBJ2-5
TGTGCCAGCAGCCCGAGGAGCGGGGGGGCCTTGGAGACCCAGTACTTC
CASSPRSGGALETQYF
>once|.|TRBV7-2|TRBJ2-5
TGTGCCAGCAGCTCGCTAGCAGTCCAAGAGACCCAGTACTTC
CASSSLAVQETQYF
>once|.|TRBV30|TRBJ2-2
TGTGCTTGGATGGGGGCGTTCACCGGGGAGCTGTTTTTT
CAWMGAFTGELFF
>.|TRBD1|TRBV7-9|TRBJ1-3
TGTGCCAGCAGCGCTAGAACACTGGGGGACAGGGAATTAGACACCATATATTTT
CASSARTLGDRELDTIYF
>.|.|TRBV5-1|TRBJ1-3
TGCGCCAGCAGCTTGATGGGGGCCGACTCTGGAAACACCATATATTTT
CASSLMGADSGNTIYF
>.|.|TRBV11-2|TRBJ1-2
TGTGCCAGCAGCGCTCTCAGGTGGGGCGGGGATGGCTACACCTTC
CASSALRWGGDGYTF
>once|.|TRBV4-3|TRBJ2-1
TGCGCCAGCAGCCAAGATCCCCGGGTGGCGGATGAGCAGTTCTTC
CASSQDPRVADEQFF
>.|TRBD2|TRBV7-3|TRBJ2-5
TGTGCCAGCAGCCCCGGGGGGGGCGGGGAGACCCAGTACTTC
CASSPGGGGETQYF
>.|.|TRBV5-4|TRBJ1-6
TGTGCCAGCAGCTTGGGAGGCGGGGGATCCTATAATTCACCCCTCCACTTT
CASSLGGGGSYNSPLHF
>.|TRBD1|TRBV7-3|TRBJ2-2
TGTGCCAGCAGAAGACAGGGCCCTACGAACACCGGGGAGCTGTTTTTT
CASRRQGPTNTGELFF
>.|.|TRBV19|TRBJ1-1
TGTGCCACGAAGGGGCAGGGGAGCACTGAAGCTTTCTTT
CATKGQGSTEAFF
>.|.|TRBV9|TRBJ1-3
TGTGCCAGCAGCGTAGCTGACAGGACCCGACCCAGCTCTGGAAACACCATATATTTT
CASSVADRTRPSSGNTIYF
>once|.|TRBV6-6|TRBJ2-3
TGTGCCAGCAGTTACTCGTTCGGGGGGCCAAGGGATACGCAGTATTTT
CASSYSFGGPRDTQYF
>.|TRBD1|TRBV6-5|TRBJ1-2
TGTGCCAGCCTAGGCGGACAGGGGTATGGCTACACCTTC
CASLGGQGYGYTF
>once|TRBD1|TRBV5-1|TRBJ2-7
TGCGCCAGCAGGCCGGGACAGGGTGTTGGAGAGGCCTACGAGCAGTACTTC
CASRPGQGVGEAYEQYF
>once|.|TRBV5-6|TRBJ1-2
TGTGCCAGCAGCTACAGGGCTTCGGGCTATGGCTACACCTTC
CASSYRASGYGYTF
>.|.|TRBV3-1/TRBV3-2|TRBJ1-2
TGTGCCAGCAGCCAAGATATACAGTCCGGCGGCTACACCTTC
CASSQDIQSGGYTF
>few|.|TRBV5-1|TRBJ1-2
TGCGCCAGCAGCCCCGGCCAGACTGGGAGTGGCTACACCTTC
CASSPGQTGSGYTF
>few|TRBD2|TRBV12-3/TRBV12-4|TRBJ2-1
TGTGCCAGCAGTTTAGCTCTAGCGGCCGAGCAGTTCTTC
CASSLALAAEQFF
>.|.|TRBV19|TRBJ1-3
TGTGCCAGTAGTCTTGCGGGGTACTCTGGAAACACCATATATTTT
CASSLAGYSGNTIYF
>.|.|TRBV10-3|TRBJ1-2
TGTGCCATCAGTGAGTCGAGAGGTACTAACTATGGCTACACCTTC
CAISESRGTNYGYTF
>.|.|TRBV4-2|TRBJ1-6
TGTGCCAGCAGCCAAGTGCCTGGACAAGCCTCAAATTCACCCCTCCACTTT
CASSQVPGQASNSPLHF
>.|.|TRBV5-1|TRBJ1-2
TGCGCCAGCAGCTTGGAACAGCTAGGCTACACCTTC
CASSLEQLGYTF
>.|TRBD1|TRBV15|TRBJ2-1
TGTGCCACCAGCAGAGATTTCTGGAGTGGACAGGGGGTACATGAGCAGTTCTTC
CATSRDFWSGQGVHEQFF
>.|.|TRBV27|TRBJ1-4
TGTGCCAGCAGTTTACAGGGGCGAGGGGGAAAACTGTTTTTT
CASSLQGRGGKLFF
>few|.|TRBV5-6|TRBJ2-2
TGTGCCAGCAGCTTGGAACACCCCGGGGAGCTGTTTTTT
CASSLEHPGELFF
>.|TRBD2|TRBV7-7|TRBJ2-3
TGTGCCAGCAGCCCGACCCTAGCGGGGGGGCCGGATACGCAGTATTTT
CASSPTLAGGPDTQYF
>.|.|TRBV6-5|TRBJ1-1
TGTGCCAGCAACCAGAGGAGTTGGACTGAAGCTTTCTTT
CASNQRSWTEAFF
>.|TRBD2|TRBV5-8|TRBJ2-5
TGTGCCAGCAGCTTGCCACGACTAGCGGGGGAAGAGACCCAGTACTTC
CASSLPRLAGEETQYF
>.|.|TRBV30|TRBJ2-6
TGTGCCTGGAGAAGGGGATTAACGACTGGGGCCAACGTCCTGACTTTC
CAWRRGLTTGANVLTF
>.|.|TRBV3-1/TRBV3-2|TRBJ1-5
TGTGCCAGCAGCCAAGACCTGGGGGGTCGCAATCAGCCCCAGCATTTT
CASSQDLGGRNQPQHF
>once|TRBD1|TRBV14|TRBJ1-4
TGTGCCAGCAGCCCTCGGACAGGGGGGAATGAAAAACTGTTTTTT
CASSPRTGGNEKLFF
>.|TRBD1|TRBV14|TRBJ2-2
TGTGCCAGCAGCCAGTTACAGGGGGCCGCCGGGGAGCTGTTTTTT
CASSQLQGAAGELFF
>few|.|TRBV5-4|TRBJ1-2
TGTGCCAGCAGCTTGGGGGGGGATGACTATGGCTACACCTTC
CASSLGGDDYGYTF
>once|.|TRBV3-1/TRBV3-2|TRBJ1-2
TGTGCCAGCAGCCATCCATCCGGGCAGGGTCTCTGGACCTTC
CASSHPSGQGLWTF
>.|TRBD1|TRBV4-3|TRBJ2-6
TGCGCCAGCAGCCAAGATTCAACAGGGGTTCTCGTCCTGACTTTC
CASSQDSTGVLVLTF
>.|.|TRBV21-1|TRBJ2-5
TGTGCCAGCAGCAAAGGACAAAAAGAGACCCAGTACTTC
CASSKGQKETQYF
>.|.|TRBV10-3|TRBJ1-1
TGTGCCATCAGTGAGCGTCCGGAGAAGAACACTGAAGCTTTCTTT
CAISERPEKNTEAFF
>.|TRBD2|TRBV19|TRBJ2-7
TGTGCCAGTAGTCTACGCCGGGGGGGCCCCTACGAGCAGTACTTC
CASSLRRGGPYEQYF
>.|TRBD2|TRBV9|TRBJ2-1
TGTGCCAGCAGCGTAGGCGGACTAGCGGGGGATGAGCAGTTCTTC
CASSVGGLAGDEQFF
>.|.|TRBV21-1|TRBJ2-7
TGTGCCAGCAGCAAATGGGTTCCGGGACTGAAGTTATTTTATATCCACGAGCAGTACTTC
CASSKWVPGLKLFYIHEQYF
>.|.|TRBV6-5|TRBJ2-5
TGTGCCAGCAGTTCCATAGCGGAGGAGACCCAGTACTTC
CASSSIAEETQYF
>.|TRBD1|TRBV3-1/TRBV3-2|TRBJ2-3
TGTGCCAGCAGCCAAGTGTCCCGGACAGGTACGCAGTATTTT
CASSQVSRTGTQYF
>.|.|TRBV5-5|TRBJ2-6
TGTGCCAGCAGCTCCGACCCAGGGGCAAACTCTGGGGCCAACGTCCTGACTTTC
CASSSDPGANSGANVLTF
>.|.|TRBV4-2|TRBJ1-5
TGTGCCAGCAGCCTGCGGCAGCTCAATCAGCCCCAGCATTTT
CASSLRQLNQPQHF
>once|.|TRBV19|TRBJ1-1
TGTGCCAGTAGCGTCCCGGGGGGCTCAGAAGCTTTCTTT
CASSVPGGSEAFF
>.|TRBD1|TRBV3-1/TRBV3-2|TRBJ2-5
TGTGCCAGCAGCCAAAGCCCCGGACAGGGGGGGATACACTTC
CASSQSPGQGGIHF
>.|.|TRBV7-2|TRBJ2-4
TGTGCCAGCAGCTTGTCTTGGGCATCTGGGACACCTAAAAACATTCAGTACTTC
CASSLSWASGTPKNIQYF
>.|.|TRBV6-5|TRBJ2-1
TGTGCCAGCAGGCGCGACTCTTCCTACAATGAGCAGTTCTTC
CASRRDSSYNEQFF
>once|TRBD1|TRBV29-1|TRBJ1-5
TGCAGCGTTGTGTTATGGGGCGGGACAGGGGATAGCAATCAGCCCCAGCATTTT
CSVVLWGGTGDSNQPQHF
>once|.|TRBV3-1/TRBV3-2|TRBJ1-6
TGTGCCAGCAGCCAAGGCCGCGCCAATTCACCCCTCCACTTT
CASSQGRANSPLHF
>.|TRBD1|TRBV7-8|TRBJ1-6
TGTGCCAGCAGCTTAGGGACAGGGGGCTATTCACCCCTCCACTTT
CASSLGTGGYSPLHF
>.|TRBD1|TRBV9|TRBJ2-5
TGTGCCAGCAGCGTGGGACAGGGGGTCTCAGAGACCCAGTACTTC
CASSVGQGVSETQYF